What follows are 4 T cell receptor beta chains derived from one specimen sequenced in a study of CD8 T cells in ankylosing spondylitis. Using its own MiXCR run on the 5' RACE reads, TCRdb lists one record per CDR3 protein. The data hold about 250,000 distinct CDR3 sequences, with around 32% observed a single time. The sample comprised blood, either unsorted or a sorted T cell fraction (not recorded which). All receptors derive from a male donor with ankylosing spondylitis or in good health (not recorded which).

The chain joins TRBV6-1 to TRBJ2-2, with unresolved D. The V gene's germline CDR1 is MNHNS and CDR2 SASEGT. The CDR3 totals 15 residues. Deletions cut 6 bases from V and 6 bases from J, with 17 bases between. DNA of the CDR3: TGTGCCAGCAGGACTTTAAACAGATTCTCCGGGGAGCTGTTTTTT. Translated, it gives CASRTLNRFSGELFF.

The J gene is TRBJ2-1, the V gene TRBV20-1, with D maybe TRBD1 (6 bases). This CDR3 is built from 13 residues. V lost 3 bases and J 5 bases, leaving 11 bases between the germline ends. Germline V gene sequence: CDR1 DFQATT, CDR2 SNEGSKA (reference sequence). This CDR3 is CSASQGIHNEQFF. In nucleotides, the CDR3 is TGCAGTGCTAGTCAGGGGATCCACAATGAGCAGTTCTTC.

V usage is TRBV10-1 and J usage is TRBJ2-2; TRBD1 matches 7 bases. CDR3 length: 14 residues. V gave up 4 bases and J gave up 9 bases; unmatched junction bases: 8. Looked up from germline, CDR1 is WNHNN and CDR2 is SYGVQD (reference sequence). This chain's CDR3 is CASSARDRIWELFF. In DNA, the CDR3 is TGCGCCAGCAGTGCACGGGACAGAATCTGGGAGCTGTTTTTT.

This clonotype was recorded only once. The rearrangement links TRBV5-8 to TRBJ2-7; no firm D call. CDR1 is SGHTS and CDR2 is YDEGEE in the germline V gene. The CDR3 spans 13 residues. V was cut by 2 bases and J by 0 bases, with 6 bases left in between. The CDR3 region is CASSLTSSYEQYF. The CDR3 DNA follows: TGTGCCAGCAGCTTAACCAGCTCCTACGAGCAGTACTTC.